These T cell receptor beta chains were read from a single sample in a study of identical twins. TCRdb reprocessed the 5' RACE reads via MiXCR and lists one record per CDR3 protein. The data contain nearly 900,000 distinct CDR3 sequences, about 12% of them singletons. The same specimen was also included in a second study, on yellow fever vaccine responses in identical twins.

Source material: PBMCs. The source is a woman between 18 and 29 years old in good health. Both conserved end residues are part of each CDR3. Each record gives: D gene, V gene, J gene, clone size, CDR3 protein, CDR3 DNA. The D gene is left open where the match is weak. The listing skips clone size in some rows; elsewhere it reads once, few, many or a size class.

d_gene: .; v_gene: TRBV24-1; j_gene: TRBJ2-7; abundance: .; CDR3aa: CATSQGNYEQYF; CDR3nt: TGTGCCACCAGTCAGGGGAATTACGAGCAGTACTTC
d_gene: .; v_gene: TRBV10-3; j_gene: TRBJ1-5; abundance: few; CDR3aa: CAISDGNSGYSNQPQHF; CDR3nt: TGTGCCATCAGTGACGGTAACTCAGGGTATAGCAATCAGCCCCAGCATTTT
d_gene: TRBD1; v_gene: TRBV2; j_gene: TRBJ1-1; abundance: few; CDR3aa: CASETGGNTEAFF; CDR3nt: TGTGCCAGTGAAACAGGGGGAAACACTGAAGCTTTCTTT
d_gene: .; v_gene: TRBV12-3/TRBV12-4; j_gene: TRBJ2-3; abundance: few; CDR3aa: CASSTWVADTQYF; CDR3nt: TGTGCCAGCAGTACATGGGTGGCAGATACGCAGTATTTT
d_gene: TRBD2; v_gene: TRBV4-1; j_gene: TRBJ2-5; abundance: few; CDR3aa: CASRPRGGQETQYF; CDR3nt: TGCGCCAGCAGACCCCGGGGGGGCCAAGAGACCCAGTACTTC
d_gene: TRBD1; v_gene: TRBV12-3/TRBV12-4; j_gene: TRBJ1-1; abundance: .; CDR3aa: CASSLAGTGAFF; CDR3nt: TGTGCCAGCAGCCTAGCCGGGACAGGAGCTTTCTTT
d_gene: .; v_gene: TRBV29-1; j_gene: TRBJ2-6; abundance: few; CDR3aa: CSVEDRKTGSGANVLTF; CDR3nt: TGCAGCGTTGAAGACCGAAAGACCGGGAGTGGGGCCAACGTCCTGACTTTC
d_gene: .; v_gene: TRBV3-1; j_gene: TRBJ2-5; abundance: many; CDR3aa: CASSHTGEGETQYF; CDR3nt: TGTGCCAGCAGCCACACAGGGGAGGGAGAGACCCAGTACTTC
d_gene: .; v_gene: TRBV12-3/TRBV12-4; j_gene: TRBJ1-5; abundance: few; CDR3aa: CASSLGLGGYSNQPQHF; CDR3nt: TGTGCCAGCAGTTTAGGATTGGGGGGTTATAGCAATCAGCCCCAGCATTTT
d_gene: .; v_gene: TRBV20-1; j_gene: TRBJ1-1; abundance: .; CDR3aa: CSARDRGRYNTEAFF; CDR3nt: TGCAGTGCTAGAGATAGAGGACGGTACAACACTGAAGCTTTCTTT
d_gene: .; v_gene: TRBV2; j_gene: TRBJ1-1; abundance: many; CDR3aa: CASNQYGTEAFF; CDR3nt: TGTGCCAGCAATCAGTATGGCACTGAAGCTTTCTTT
d_gene: TRBD2; v_gene: TRBV18; j_gene: TRBJ2-1; abundance: few; CDR3aa: CASSPRGSGPSSYNEQFF; CDR3nt: TGTGCCAGCTCACCTCGGGGTAGCGGGCCGAGCTCCTACAATGAGCAGTTCTTC
d_gene: .; v_gene: TRBV4-1; j_gene: TRBJ2-3; abundance: few; CDR3aa: CASSQVFQGGDTQYF; CDR3nt: TGCGCCAGCAGCCAAGTGTTTCAGGGTGGCGATACGCAGTATTTT
d_gene: TRBD2; v_gene: TRBV2; j_gene: TRBJ2-2; abundance: .; CDR3aa: CAAGTKNTGELFF; CDR3nt: TGTGCCGCCGGGACTAAGAACACCGGGGAGCTGTTTTTT
d_gene: TRBD2; v_gene: TRBV9; j_gene: TRBJ2-2; abundance: many; CDR3aa: CASSVGGGANTGELFF; CDR3nt: TGTGCCAGCAGCGTAGGCGGGGGGGCGAACACCGGGGAGCTGTTTTTT
d_gene: .; v_gene: TRBV4-2; j_gene: TRBJ2-7; abundance: few; CDR3aa: CASSQAVGRGIGEQYF; CDR3nt: TGTGCCAGCAGCCAAGCTGTAGGGCGGGGAATTGGTGAGCAGTACTTC
d_gene: .; v_gene: TRBV28; j_gene: TRBJ2-7; abundance: few; CDR3aa: CASSQDRISYEQYF; CDR3nt: TGTGCCAGCAGTCAAGACAGAATCTCCTACGAGCAGTACTTC
d_gene: .; v_gene: TRBV11-2; j_gene: TRBJ1-1; abundance: few; CDR3aa: CASSLFGFESEAFF; CDR3nt: TGTGCCAGCAGCTTATTCGGCTTCGAATCTGAAGCTTTCTTT
d_gene: .; v_gene: TRBV6-5; j_gene: TRBJ2-2; abundance: .; CDR3aa: CASSYTPLVSGELFF; CDR3nt: TGTGCCAGCAGTTATACCCCCCTAGTTTCCGGGGAGCTGTTTTTT
d_gene: TRBD2; v_gene: TRBV3-1; j_gene: TRBJ2-1; abundance: .; CDR3aa: CASSQDGGLGSSYNEQFF; CDR3nt: TGTGCCAGCAGCCAAGACGGGGGACTAGGAAGCTCCTACAATGAGCAGTTCTTC
d_gene: .; v_gene: TRBV5-1; j_gene: TRBJ2-6; abundance: .; CDR3aa: CASSLPSDSGANVLTF; CDR3nt: TGCGCCAGCAGCTTGCCCTCAGATTCTGGGGCCAACGTCCTGACTTTC
d_gene: .; v_gene: TRBV5-1; j_gene: TRBJ2-1; abundance: few; CDR3aa: CASSTLAPEQFF; CDR3nt: TGCGCCAGCAGCACCCTAGCGCCGGAGCAGTTCTTC
d_gene: .; v_gene: TRBV29-1; j_gene: TRBJ2-1; abundance: .; CDR3aa: CSVGQYEQFF; CDR3nt: TGCAGCGTGGGCCAGTATGAGCAGTTCTTC
d_gene: .; v_gene: TRBV20-1; j_gene: TRBJ2-1; abundance: few; CDR3aa: CSATVYNEQFF; CDR3nt: TGCAGTGCTACCGTGTACAATGAGCAGTTCTTC
d_gene: TRBD1; v_gene: TRBV5-1; j_gene: TRBJ1-6; abundance: .; CDR3aa: CASSWGQGTLNSPLHF; CDR3nt: TGCGCCAGCAGCTGGGGACAGGGCACCCTCAATTCACCCCTCCACTTT
d_gene: .; v_gene: TRBV5-1; j_gene: TRBJ2-3; abundance: .; CDR3aa: CASSLERGGFADTQYF; CDR3nt: TGCGCCAGCAGCTTGGAGAGGGGAGGTTTTGCAGATACGCAGTATTTT
d_gene: .; v_gene: TRBV5-1; j_gene: TRBJ2-5; abundance: few; CDR3aa: CASSFDRLQETQYF; CDR3nt: TGCGCCAGCAGCTTTGACAGATTACAAGAGACCCAGTACTTC
d_gene: .; v_gene: TRBV2; j_gene: TRBJ2-7; abundance: many; CDR3aa: CASSERRVSYEQYF; CDR3nt: TGTGCCAGCAGTGAACGTCGGGTCTCCTACGAGCAGTACTTC
d_gene: TRBD1; v_gene: TRBV6-1; j_gene: TRBJ1-1; abundance: few; CDR3aa: CASSRQGVSTEAFF; CDR3nt: TGTGCCAGCAGCCGGCAGGGGGTTAGCACTGAAGCTTTCTTT
d_gene: TRBD2; v_gene: TRBV7-9; j_gene: TRBJ2-1; abundance: .; CDR3aa: CASRRPSPQREESEQFF; CDR3nt: TGTGCCAGCAGACGACCCAGCCCCCAGCGGGAGGAATCTGAGCAGTTCTTC
d_gene: .; v_gene: TRBV9; j_gene: TRBJ2-1; abundance: .; CDR3aa: CASSVVGGGPLYNEQFF; CDR3nt: TGTGCCAGCAGCGTAGTTGGGGGGGGGCCCCTCTACAATGAGCAGTTCTTC
d_gene: .; v_gene: TRBV18; j_gene: TRBJ1-2; abundance: .; CDR3aa: CTSSPGRENYGYTF; CDR3nt: TGTACCAGCTCACCAGGCAGGGAAAACTATGGCTACACCTTC
d_gene: TRBD1; v_gene: TRBV9; j_gene: TRBJ2-1; abundance: .; CDR3aa: CASSSTGVGEQFF; CDR3nt: TGTGCCAGCAGTTCGACAGGGGTGGGGGAGCAGTTCTTC
d_gene: TRBD2; v_gene: TRBV4-2; j_gene: TRBJ2-5; abundance: .; CDR3aa: CASSQDRVASGSRETQYF; CDR3nt: TGTGCCAGCAGCCAAGATCGTGTCGCTAGCGGGAGTCGGGAGACCCAGTACTTC
d_gene: .; v_gene: TRBV5-1; j_gene: TRBJ2-2; abundance: .; CDR3aa: CASSSNVGATGELFF; CDR3nt: TGCGCCAGCAGCTCCAATGTTGGAGCGACCGGGGAGCTGTTTTTT
d_gene: .; v_gene: TRBV2; j_gene: TRBJ1-2; abundance: few; CDR3aa: CASSETHGFYGYTF; CDR3nt: TGTGCCAGCAGTGAAACTCACGGATTTTATGGCTACACCTTC
d_gene: .; v_gene: TRBV3-1; j_gene: TRBJ1-3; abundance: few; CDR3aa: CASSPRTVGNTIYF; CDR3nt: TGTGCCAGCAGCCCACGGACAGTTGGAAACACCATATATTTT
d_gene: .; v_gene: TRBV29-1; j_gene: TRBJ1-2; abundance: few; CDR3aa: CSVTGGANYGYTF; CDR3nt: TGCAGCGTTACAGGTGGAGCTAACTATGGCTACACCTTC
d_gene: TRBD2; v_gene: TRBV20-1; j_gene: TRBJ2-7; abundance: .; CDR3aa: CSARLLAGSTYEQYF; CDR3nt: TGCAGTGCTAGACTTCTAGCGGGGAGTACGTACGAGCAGTACTTC
d_gene: .; v_gene: TRBV18; j_gene: TRBJ2-2; abundance: few; CDR3aa: CASSPHQVMNTGELFF; CDR3nt: TGTGCCAGCTCACCACATCAGGTTATGAACACCGGGGAGCTGTTTTTT
d_gene: .; v_gene: TRBV6-1; j_gene: TRBJ2-2; abundance: many; CDR3aa: CASRGTANTGELFF; CDR3nt: TGTGCCAGCAGGGGGACGGCGAACACCGGGGAGCTGTTTTTT
d_gene: .; v_gene: TRBV6-1; j_gene: TRBJ1-3; abundance: .; CDR3aa: CASTTSRLGNTIYF; CDR3nt: TGTGCCAGCACCACCTCTAGACTGGGAAACACCATATATTTT
d_gene: .; v_gene: TRBV11-3; j_gene: TRBJ2-1; abundance: .; CDR3aa: CASSLPGQRLEQFF; CDR3nt: TGTGCCAGCAGCCTCCCAGGTCAGCGACTAGAGCAGTTCTTC
d_gene: .; v_gene: TRBV2; j_gene: TRBJ2-1; abundance: .; CDR3aa: CASSAGVSEQFF; CDR3nt: TGTGCCAGCAGCGCAGGGGTCTCTGAGCAGTTCTTC
d_gene: .; v_gene: TRBV6-5; j_gene: TRBJ1-5; abundance: many; CDR3aa: CASSHEMHQPQHF; CDR3nt: TGTGCCAGCAGTCACGAGATGCATCAGCCCCAGCATTTT
d_gene: TRBD1; v_gene: TRBV27; j_gene: TRBJ1-2; abundance: few; CDR3aa: CASSFATGIGYTF; CDR3nt: TGTGCCAGCAGTTTCGCGACAGGGATCGGCTACACCTTC
d_gene: .; v_gene: TRBV18; j_gene: TRBJ2-2; abundance: few; CDR3aa: CASSPAQANTGELFF; CDR3nt: TGTGCCAGCTCACCAGCACAAGCGAACACCGGGGAGCTGTTTTTT
d_gene: .; v_gene: TRBV6-1; j_gene: TRBJ2-4; abundance: .; CDR3aa: CASRPTGAKNIQYF; CDR3nt: TGTGCCAGCAGGCCCACAGGAGCCAAAAACATTCAGTACTTC
d_gene: TRBD2; v_gene: TRBV7-3; j_gene: TRBJ2-1; abundance: .; CDR3aa: CASSLTRLAGTNEQFF; CDR3nt: TGTGCCAGCAGCTTAACGAGGCTAGCGGGGACTAATGAGCAGTTCTTC
d_gene: TRBD2; v_gene: TRBV7-6; j_gene: TRBJ2-1; abundance: many; CDR3aa: CASSLASGGEQFF; CDR3nt: TGTGCCAGCAGCTTAGCGTCGGGGGGTGAGCAGTTCTTC
d_gene: .; v_gene: TRBV11-2; j_gene: TRBJ2-5; abundance: .; CDR3aa: CASSFLGATQETQYF; CDR3nt: TGTGCCAGCAGCTTTCTAGGGGCCACCCAGGAGACCCAGTACTTC
d_gene: TRBD2; v_gene: TRBV10-2; j_gene: TRBJ2-7; abundance: few; CDR3aa: CASSGHPSGSPSYEQYF; CDR3nt: TGCGCCAGCAGTGGGCACCCTAGCGGGAGCCCCTCCTACGAGCAGTACTTC
d_gene: .; v_gene: TRBV5-1; j_gene: TRBJ1-4; abundance: .; CDR3aa: CASSLAPQNNEKLFF; CDR3nt: TGCGCCAGCAGCTTAGCGCCGCAAAATAATGAAAAGCTGTTTTTT